The 21 T cell receptor beta chains reported below all come from one sample, sequenced in a study of blood T cell repertoires in COVID-19. Libraries were prepared by immunoSEQ multiplex PCR; TCRdb keeps only in-frame clonotypes and omits some of them. The sample shows roughly 180,000 clones, 84% of them seen only once. Material: peripheral blood. The receptors come from a human donor in a cohort sampled during active COVID-19.

This chain joins TRBV21-1 and TRBJ2-7; TRBD1, the table's D call, lacks a check against the DNA. TRBV21-1 is an annotated pseudogene. The CDR3 runs 17 residues. The CDR3 protein is CASSTTFRQGLSYEQYF. The CDR3 nucleotides are TGTGCCAGCAGCACCACTTTTAGACAGGGTTTATCCTACGAGCAGTACTTC.

The chain couples TRBV18 to TRBJ2-7, with D perhaps TRBD1 (5 bases). The germline CDR1 and CDR2 sequences are KGHSH and LQKENI. The CDR3 has 16 residues. Trimming stripped 3 bases from V and 5 bases from J, with 20 bases between. This CDR3 is CASSPQPDNRFHEQYF. CDR3 nucleotide sequence: TGTGCCAGCTCACCGCAGCCGGATAACAGGTTCCACGAGCAGTACTTC. Based on the CDR3 plus reference TRBV18 and TRBJ2-7, the full variable domain is NAGVMQNPRHLVRRRGQEARLRCSPMKGHSHVYWYRQLPEEGLKFMVYLQKENIIDESGMPKERFSAEFPKEGPSILRIQQVVRGDSAAYFCASSPQPDNRFHEQYFGPGTRLTVT.

The rearrangement links TRBV11-1 to TRBJ2-2; 7 positions match TRBD1. J gave up 2 bases and V 5 bases, and 5 bases lay outside the gene matches. Germline V gives CDR1 SGHAT, CDR2 FQDESV (reference sequence). CDR3 length: 15 amino acids. The chain's CDR3 is CASSVTGRNTGELFF. In DNA form, the CDR3 reads TGTGCCAGCAGCGTGACAGGGAGAAACACCGGGGAGCTGTTTTTT.

The chain is built from TRBV13 and TRBJ2-7, with D unresolved. Looked up from germline, CDR1 is PRHDT and CDR2 is FYEKMQ (reference sequence). This CDR3 is built from 11 residues. The V and J ends lost 0 bases and 6 bases respectively, with 3 bases between them. CDR3 in DNA: TGTGCCAGCAGCTTAGGCCTCGAGCAGTACTTC. The encoded protein is CASSLGLEQYF.

V usage is TRBV6-1 and J usage is TRBJ1-1, with TRBD1 as a possible D gene (6 bases). The V and J ends lost 3 bases and 3 bases respectively, with 11 bases between them. CDR1 is MNHNS, CDR2 SASEGT, per germline. The CDR3 is 14 amino acids. The CDR3 DNA reads TGTGCCAGCAGTGATCAGGGGCTGCACACTGAAGCTTTCTTT. It is translated as CASSDQGLHTEAFF.

This clone was seen a few times. The rearrangement uses TRBV5-1 and TRBJ1-1; no clear D gene. This CDR3 region has 15 residues. With 0 bases removed from V and 1 base from J, the gap between germline ends came to 10 bases. Germline assignment: CDR1 SGHRS and CDR2 YFSETQ. DNA for the CDR3: TGCGCCAGCAGCTTGGTTGGTCGGGGGAACACTGAAGCTTTCTTT. This codes for CASSLVGRGNTEAFF.

The chain recombines TRBV11-2 with TRBJ2-6; 7 positions agree with TRBD1. Germline CDR1 is SGHAT and CDR2 is FQNNGV. The trim removed 2 bases at V and 0 bases at J, leaving 1 base unmatched. The CDR3 length is 16 residues. CDR3 nucleotide sequence: TGTGCCAGCAGCTTATCAGGGGGCTCTGGGGCCAACGTCCTGACTTTC. Encoded protein: CASSLSGGSGANVLTF.

The V call is TRBV2, the J call TRBJ1-1, with 9 bases aligning to TRBD1. After removal of 8 bases from V and 5 bases from J, the junction contained 6 bases not matched to a gene. CDR1 and CDR2 from the germline V gene are SNHLY and FYNNEI. CDR3 length: 13 amino acids. The CDR3 DNA follows: TGTGCCAGCGGTAACAGGGGGCTAACTGAAGCTTTCTTT. Protein: CASGNRGLTEAFF. Together with reference TRBV2 and TRBJ1-1, the CDR3 gives the full variable domain: EPEVTQTPSHQVTQMGQEVILRCVPISNHLYFYWYRQILGQKVEFLVSFYNNEISEKSEIFDDQFSVERPDGSNFTLKIRSTKLEDSAMYFCASGNRGLTEAFFGQGTRLTVV.

This sequence joins TRBV7-9 and TRBJ1-2, with D uncertain. Trimming left V 1 base short and J 6 bases short, with 12 bases between. The CDR3 sequence is 14 residues long. Germline values: CDR1 SEHNR, CDR2 FQNEAQ (reference sequence). In DNA, the CDR3 is TGTGCCAGCAGCTTAGGCCCTGGAACAGATGGCTACACCTTC. It encodes CASSLGPGTDGYTF.

The rearrangement links TRBV6-2 or TRBV6-3 to TRBJ1-5; 11 bases match TRBD1. Germline V gene data show CDR1 as MNHEY and CDR2 as SVGEGT. V lost 6 bases, J lost 7 bases, and 5 bases stayed unmatched. The CDR3 runs 14 residues. CDR3 sequence reads: CASSRTGGGQPQHF. The CDR3 DNA reads as TGTGCCAGCAGCCGGACAGGGGGCGGGCAGCCCCAGCATTTT.

This clone is deemed medium-sized. The V gene is TRBV3-1 (or the pseudogene TRBV3-2), the J gene TRBJ2-7; 11 nucleotides match TRBD2. After removal of 4 bases from V and 2 bases from J, the junction contained 4 bases not matched to a gene. The CDR3 spans 15 residues. CDR1 LGHDT and CDR2 YNNKEL come from the germline V gene (reference sequence). This chain's CDR3 is CASSLSGGGAYEQYF. The CDR3 DNA sequence: TGTGCCAGCAGCCTTAGCGGGGGGGGAGCCTACGAGCAGTACTTC.

V usage is TRBV9 and J usage is TRBJ1-2; 7 bases are a match to TRBD1. With 3 bases clipped from V and 4 bases from J, the junction kept 9 bases outside the gene matches. From germline, CDR1 is SGDLS and CDR2 YYNGEE. The CDR3 length is 15 residues. Here the CDR3 DNA reads TGTGCCAGCAGCGAAGGGACAGCGGGGGGCTATGGCTACACCTTC. Its translation is CASSEGTAGGYGYTF.

The chain recombines TRBV19 with TRBJ2-1; 8 nucleotides align to TRBD2. Germline trimming cut 6 bases from V and 8 bases from J; bases unmatched to any gene: 9. This CDR3 is 14 amino acids long. The germline V gene encodes CDR1 LNHDA and CDR2 SQIVND (reference sequence). In DNA form, the CDR3 reads TGTGCCAGTAGCCCCGGGGGGGGTTACTATGAGCAGTTCTTC. Translated: CASSPGGGYYEQFF.

A few counts support this clone. The chain recombines TRBV7-9 with TRBJ1-2, with 7 bases identical to TRBD1. CDR1 and CDR2 from the germline V gene are SEHNR and FQNEAQ (reference sequence). V dropped 1 base and J dropped 4; count of bases not matched to a gene: 12. This CDR3 has 17 amino acids. This CDR3 is CASSLVSGTALSYGYTF. CDR3 nucleotides: TGTGCCAGCAGCTTAGTTTCCGGGACAGCACTTTCCTATGGCTACACCTTC.

This chain joins TRBV7-9 and TRBJ1-4; 8 nucleotides line up with TRBD1. Germline V gives CDR1 SEHNR, CDR2 FQNEAQ (reference sequence). V lost 5 bases, J lost 7 bases, and 6 bases stayed unmatched. The CDR3 length is 14 residues. The CDR3 DNA is TGTGCCAGCAGCCGCGGACAGGGAAGTGAAAAACTGTTTTTT. Translation: CASSRGQGSEKLFF.

The chain couples TRBV2 to TRBJ2-5, with 11 positions matching TRBD2. V shed 5 bases, J shed 3 bases, and the junction held 11 bases outside the gene matches. Germline CDR1 SNHLY, CDR2 FYNNEI. This CDR3 has 17 amino acids. The CDR3 spells CASSPILGLADKETQYF. CDR3 nucleotide sequence: TGTGCCAGCAGTCCAATCCTGGGACTAGCGGACAAAGAGACCCAGTACTTC.

The table lists this clone with a count of one. The chain uses TRBV7-8 and TRBJ2-6, with 10 bases matching TRBD1. The junction had 7 bases not matched to a gene; V was cut back by 5 bases and J by 0 bases. Looked up from germline, CDR1 is SGHVS and CDR2 is FQNEAQ. The CDR3 consists of 18 residues. The CDR3 nucleotides are TGTGCCAGCAGCCCCGGGACAGGGGTTCTCTCTGGGGCCAACGTCCTGACTTTC. Translating gives CASSPGTGVLSGANVLTF.

The rearrangement joins TRBV2 to TRBJ2-3; 10 nucleotides agree with TRBD2. V shed 4 bases and J 0 bases; nucleotides not matched to a gene: 7. The CDR3 runs to 17 residues. The germline V gene encodes CDR1 SNHLY and CDR2 FYNNEI. The CDR3 DNA sequence: TGTGCCAGCAGTGGCCCCCTAGCGGGGGTCAGCACAGATACGCAGTATTTT. Translated, it gives CASSGPLAGVSTDTQYF. Filled out from reference TRBV2 and TRBJ2-3, the complete variable domain reads EPEVTQTPSHQVTQMGQEVILRCVPISNHLYFYWYRQILGQKVEFLVSFYNNEISEKSEIFDDQFSVERPDGSNFTLKIRSTKLEDSAMYFCASSGPLAGVSTDTQYFGPGTRLTVL.

This rearrangement joins TRBV5-1 to TRBJ1-1, with a tentative D call TRBD1 (5 bases). Germline lookup yields CDR1 SGHRS and CDR2 YFSETQ. The CDR3 sequence is 14 residues long. V lost 4 bases, J lost 8 bases, and 18 bases lay in between. The CDR3 DNA reads TGCGCCAGCAGCCCTGGCCGGGGCGGGGGGGAAGCTTTCTTT. Protein product: CASSPGRGGGEAFF.

The chain recombines TRBV14 with TRBJ1-3, with D perhaps matching TRBD1 (5 bases). CDR3 size: 12 residues. From germline, CDR1 is SGHDN and CDR2 FVKESK. V was trimmed by 2 bases and J by 8 bases, leaving 7 bases between them. The CDR3 loop is CASSQKTDTIYF. Here the CDR3 DNA reads TGTGCCAGCAGCCAAAAGACAGACACCATATATTTT.

V and J are TRBV30 and TRBJ2-1; TRBD1 is a possible D gene (6 bases). CDR1 is GTSNPN, CDR2 SVGIG, per germline (reference sequence). V was pared by 5 bases and J by 9 bases, with 11 bases between. The CDR3 is 11 amino acids. The CDR3 is CAWAGAVEQFF. The DNA of the CDR3 is TGTGCCTGGGCAGGGGCTGTTGAGCAGTTCTTC.